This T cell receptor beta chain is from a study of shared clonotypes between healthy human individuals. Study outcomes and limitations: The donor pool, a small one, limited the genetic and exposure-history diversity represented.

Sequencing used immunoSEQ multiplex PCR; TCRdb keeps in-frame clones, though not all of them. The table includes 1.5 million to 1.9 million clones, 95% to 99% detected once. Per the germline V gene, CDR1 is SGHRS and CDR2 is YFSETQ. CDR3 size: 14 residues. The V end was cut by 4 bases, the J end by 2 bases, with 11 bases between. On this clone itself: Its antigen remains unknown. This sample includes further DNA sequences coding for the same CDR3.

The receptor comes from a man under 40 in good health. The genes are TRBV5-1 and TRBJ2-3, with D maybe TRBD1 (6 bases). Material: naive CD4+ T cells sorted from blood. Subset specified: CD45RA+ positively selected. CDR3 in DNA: TGCGCCAGCAGCCCGGGACAAGCCACAGATACGCAGTATTTT. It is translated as CASSPGQATDTQYF. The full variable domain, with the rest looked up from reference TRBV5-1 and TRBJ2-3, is KAGVTQTPRYLIKTRGQQVTLSCSPISGHRSVSWYQQTPGQGLQFLFEYFSETQRNKGNFPGRFSGRQFSNSRSEMNVSTLELGDSALYLCASSPGQATDTQYFGPGTRLTVL.